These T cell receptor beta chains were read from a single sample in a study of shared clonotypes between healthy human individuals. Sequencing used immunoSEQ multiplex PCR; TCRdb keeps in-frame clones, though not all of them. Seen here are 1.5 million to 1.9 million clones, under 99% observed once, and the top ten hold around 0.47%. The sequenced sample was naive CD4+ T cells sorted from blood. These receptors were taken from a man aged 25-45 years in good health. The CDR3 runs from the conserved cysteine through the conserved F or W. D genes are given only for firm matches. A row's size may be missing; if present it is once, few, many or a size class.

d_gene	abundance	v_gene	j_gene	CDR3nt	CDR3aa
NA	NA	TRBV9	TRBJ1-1	TGTGCCAGCACCACTGGAGGCAGGGGATCTGAAGCTTTCTTT	CASTTGGRGSEAFF
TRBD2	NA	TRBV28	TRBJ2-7	TGTGCCCACCGGGGCGCTAGCGGCTCCTACGAGCAGTACTTC	CAHRGASGSYEQYF
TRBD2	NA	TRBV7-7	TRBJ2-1	TGTGCTAGCAGCCATCTAGCGGGAGGGCCTCTCAATGAGCAGTTCTTC	CASSHLAGGPLNEQFF
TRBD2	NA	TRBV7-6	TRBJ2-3	TGTGCCAGCAGCCAAAACCCGGGACTAGCGGGAGTGGATACGCAGTATTTT	CASSQNPGLAGVDTQYF
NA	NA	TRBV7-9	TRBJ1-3	TGTGCCAGCAGCTTTTTAGCTAACACCATATATTTT	CASSFLANTIYF
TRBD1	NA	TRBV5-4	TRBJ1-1	TGTGCCAGCAGCTTGGCCCACAGGGGGATGAACACTGAAGCTTTCTTT	CASSLAHRGMNTEAFF
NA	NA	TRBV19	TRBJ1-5	TGTGCCAGTAGTATAGATCGCCTACGCGACCAGCCCCAGCATTTT	CASSIDRLRDQPQHF
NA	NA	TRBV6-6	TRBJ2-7	TGTGCCAGCAGTCAACAGGGTACCTACGAGCAGTACTTC	CASSQQGTYEQYF
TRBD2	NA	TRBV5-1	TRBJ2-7	TGCGCCAGCAGCCTGGTTCCGGGACTAGCGGTCTACGAGCAGTACTTC	CASSLVPGLAVYEQYF
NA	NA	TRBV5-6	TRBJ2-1	TGTGCCAGCAGCTTTTGGACGGGATCGTCCTACAATGAGCAGTTCTTC	CASSFWTGSSYNEQFF
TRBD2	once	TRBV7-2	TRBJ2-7	TGTGCCAGCAAACAGCGGGAGGCATCCTACGAGCAGTACTTC	CASKQREASYEQYF
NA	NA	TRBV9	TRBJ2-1	TGTGCCAGCAGCAAACAAAGGGGCAATGAGCAGTTCTTC	CASSKQRGNEQFF
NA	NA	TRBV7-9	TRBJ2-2	TGTGCCAGCAGCACCAACACCGGGGAGCTGTTTTTT	CASSTNTGELFF
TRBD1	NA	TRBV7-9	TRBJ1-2	TGTGCCAGCAGCTTGGGGACAGGAGGTTTTAGTGGCTACACCTTC	CASSLGTGGFSGYTF
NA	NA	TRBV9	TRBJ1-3	TGTGCCAGCAGCACCGTAGGAGGACCGAAGAGCTCTGGAAACACCATATATTTT	CASSTVGGPKSSGNTIYF
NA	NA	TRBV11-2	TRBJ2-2	TGTGCCAGCAGCTTGCGTTACACCGGGGAGCTGTTTTTT	CASSLRYTGELFF
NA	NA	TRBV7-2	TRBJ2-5	TGTGCCAGCACCTCCCTCGGGTCGCGGGAAGAGACCCAGTACTTC	CASTSLGSREETQYF
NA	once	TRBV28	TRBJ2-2	TGTGCCAGTCGGCCTTTGGGCAGGGCGGGCACCGGGGAGCTGTTTTTT	CASRPLGRAGTGELFF
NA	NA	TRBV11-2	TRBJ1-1	TGTGCCAGCAGCACACAAGAGCTACCTGAAGCTTTCTTT	CASSTQELPEAFF
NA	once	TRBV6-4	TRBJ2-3	TGTGCCAGCAGTCAACGGATGGCAGATACGCAGTATTTT	CASSQRMADTQYF
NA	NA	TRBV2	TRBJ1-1	TGTGCCAGCGAAACTGTGGACAACATGAACACTGAAGCTTTCTTT	CASETVDNMNTEAFF
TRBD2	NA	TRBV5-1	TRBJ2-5	TGCGCCAGCAGCGATCGGACTAGCGGGATTGAGACCCAGTACTTC	CASSDRTSGIETQYF
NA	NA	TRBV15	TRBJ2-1	TGTGCCACCAGCAAGGAAACCTACAATGAGCAGTTCTTC	CATSKETYNEQFF
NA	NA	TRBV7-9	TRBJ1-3	TGTGCCAGCAGCTTATCACTCCAGAGCTCTGGAAACACCATATATTTT	CASSLSLQSSGNTIYF
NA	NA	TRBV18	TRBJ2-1	TGTGCCAGCTCATCCGGCAATGAGCAGTTCTTC	CASSSGNEQFF
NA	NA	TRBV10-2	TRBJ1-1	TGCGCCAGCAGTGATGGAGGCCAGACGAACACTGAAGCTTTCTTT	CASSDGGQTNTEAFF
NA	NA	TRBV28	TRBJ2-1	TGTGCCAGCTACACGGAATACAATGAGCAGTTCTTC	CASYTEYNEQFF
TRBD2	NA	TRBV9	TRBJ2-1	TGTGCCAGCAGCGTAGATGGGAGGAGCGGGGATTACAATGAGCAGTTCTTC	CASSVDGRSGDYNEQFF
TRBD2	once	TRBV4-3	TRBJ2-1	TGCGCCAGCAGCCAAGAATTGGGAACTAGCGTAAATGAGCAGTTCTTC	CASSQELGTSVNEQFF
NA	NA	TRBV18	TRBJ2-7	TGTGCCAGCTCACCGCGAGGGAGTAGAGACGAGCAGTACTTC	CASSPRGSRDEQYF
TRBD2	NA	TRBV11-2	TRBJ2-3	TGTGCCAGCAGCCGGACTAGCGGCACAGATACGCAGTATTTT	CASSRTSGTDTQYF
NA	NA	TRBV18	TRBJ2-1	TGTGCCAGCTCATCCGGACGGATGAGGAATGAGCAGTTCTTC	CASSSGRMRNEQFF
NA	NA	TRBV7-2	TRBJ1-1	TGTGCCAGCAACTTAAAAGCAGGGAGGAACACTGAAGCTTTCTTT	CASNLKAGRNTEAFF
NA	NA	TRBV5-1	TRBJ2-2	TGCGCCAGCAGCTTGGAGTCGGGTAACACCGGGGAGCTGTTTTTT	CASSLESGNTGELFF
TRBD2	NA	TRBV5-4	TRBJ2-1	TGTGCCAGCAGCTCCCGGGAGGGGAATGAGCAGTTCTTC	CASSSREGNEQFF
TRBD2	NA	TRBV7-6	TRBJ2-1	TGTGCCAGCAGCTCAAGACCGGGACTAGCGGGAGTTGGCAATGAGCAGTTCTTC	CASSSRPGLAGVGNEQFF
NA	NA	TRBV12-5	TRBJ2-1	TGTGCTAGTGGTTTAGTTGACAGGCAGTTCTTC	CASGLVDRQFF
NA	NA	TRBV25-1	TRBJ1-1	TGTGCCAGCAGTGAATATGGTACTCCTAAAGCTTTCTTT	CASSEYGTPKAFF
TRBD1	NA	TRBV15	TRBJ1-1	TGTGCCACCAGCAGGGGACAGGGGTCTGAAGCTTTCTTT	CATSRGQGSEAFF
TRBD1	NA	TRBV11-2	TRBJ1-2	TGTGCCAGCAGCTTAGGCCGGGACAGGGGGCGTGGCTACACCTTC	CASSLGRDRGRGYTF
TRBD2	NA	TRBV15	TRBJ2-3	TGTGCCACCAGCAGAGATATTACTAGCGGTTCGCAGTATTTT	CATSRDITSGSQYF
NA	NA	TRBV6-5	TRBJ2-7	TGTGCCAGCAGGAACAAGGGCCCCCTCGAGCAGTACTTC	CASRNKGPLEQYF
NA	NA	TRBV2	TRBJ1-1	TGTGCCAGCTGCAGGGAGTACGAAACTGAAGCTTTCTTT	CASCREYETEAFF
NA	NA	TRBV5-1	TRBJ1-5	TGCGCCAGCAGCTTGGCGGGGCGCGGGGATTCCCAGCATTTT	CASSLAGRGDSQHF
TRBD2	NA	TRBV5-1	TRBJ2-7	TGCGCCAGCAGCTGGCCTATAGCGGGAGGGCCTTACGAGCAGTACTTC	CASSWPIAGGPYEQYF
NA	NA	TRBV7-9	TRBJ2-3	TGTGCCAGCAGCTTAGCCTCGGAAAGCACAGATACGCAGTATTTT	CASSLASESTDTQYF
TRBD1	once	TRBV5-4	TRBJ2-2	TGTGCCAGCAGCTTGGACAGGGGGCAGGTCGGGGAGCTGTTTTTT	CASSLDRGQVGELFF
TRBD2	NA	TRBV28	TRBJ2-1	TGTGCCAGCAGGAGAGCTAGCGGGAGTAACCCCTACAATGAGCAGTTCTTC	CASRRASGSNPYNEQFF
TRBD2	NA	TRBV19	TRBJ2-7	TGTGCCAGTAGGATAGCGGGTGGCTCCTACGAGCAGTACTTC	CASRIAGGSYEQYF
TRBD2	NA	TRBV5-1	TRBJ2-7	TGCGCCAGCAGCTTGGTGGGATCACATGGGACTAGCGGGATTAATCTCTCCTACGAGCAGTACTTC	CASSLVGSHGTSGINLSYEQYF
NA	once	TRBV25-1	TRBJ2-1	TGTGCCAGCAGTGAAGCAGGCAAGCTCAACCGTGAGCAGTTCTTC	CASSEAGKLNREQFF
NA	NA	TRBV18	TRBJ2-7	TGTGCCAGCTCACCACGTACCAGCTACGAGCAGTACTTC	CASSPRTSYEQYF
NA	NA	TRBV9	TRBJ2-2	TGTGCCAGCAGCGTCCGCCGAGGGACCGGGGAGCTGTTTTTT	CASSVRRGTGELFF
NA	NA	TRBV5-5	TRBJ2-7	TGTGCCAGCAGCCAAAACCCGCGGGACATAGGCTTCTACGAGCAGTACTTC	CASSQNPRDIGFYEQYF
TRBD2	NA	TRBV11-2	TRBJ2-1	TGTGCCAGCAGCTCGCTAGCGGGAGCCTACAATGAGCAGTTCTTC	CASSSLAGAYNEQFF
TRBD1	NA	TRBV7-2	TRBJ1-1	TGTGCCAGCAGCCAGCCGGGACAGGGGGCTTGGACTGAAGCTTTCTTT	CASSQPGQGAWTEAFF
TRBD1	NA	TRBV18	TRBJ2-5	TGTGCCAGCTCACCACAATTGGGACAGAGGGGAGAGACCCAGTACTTC	CASSPQLGQRGETQYF
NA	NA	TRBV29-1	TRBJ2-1	TGCAGCGCCATCCTAGACATACGCAATGAGCAGTTCTTC	CSAILDIRNEQFF
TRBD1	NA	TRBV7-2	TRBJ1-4	TGTGCCAGCAGCAAGGGACAGGGCGAAAAACTGTTTTTT	CASSKGQGEKLFF
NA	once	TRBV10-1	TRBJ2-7	TGCGCCAGCAGCGCGGGGCCCTACTACGAGCAGTACTTC	CASSAGPYYEQYF